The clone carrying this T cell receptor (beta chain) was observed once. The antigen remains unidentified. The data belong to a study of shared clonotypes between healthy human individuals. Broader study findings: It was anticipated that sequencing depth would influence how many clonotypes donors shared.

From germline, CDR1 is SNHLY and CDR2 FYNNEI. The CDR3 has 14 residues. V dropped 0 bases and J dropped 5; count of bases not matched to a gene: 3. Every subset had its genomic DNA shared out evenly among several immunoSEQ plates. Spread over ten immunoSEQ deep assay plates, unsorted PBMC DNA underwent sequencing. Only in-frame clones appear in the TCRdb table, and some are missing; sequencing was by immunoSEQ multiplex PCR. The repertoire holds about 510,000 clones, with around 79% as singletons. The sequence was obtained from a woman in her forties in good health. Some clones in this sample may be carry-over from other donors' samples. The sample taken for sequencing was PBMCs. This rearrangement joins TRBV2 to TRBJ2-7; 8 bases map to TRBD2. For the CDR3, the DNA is TGTGCCAGCAGTGAAGCTAGCGGGGTCGACGAGCAGTACTTC. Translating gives CASSEASGVDEQYF.